A single sample is the source of the 16 T cell receptor beta chains below, sequenced in a study of blood T cell repertoires in COVID-19. The protocol was immunoSEQ multiplex PCR, while the TCRdb copy is restricted to in-frame clones and leaves out a portion. The sample consists of 110,000 or so clones, roughly 85% of them appearing once. Sequences were obtained from peripheral blood. Receptor source: a human donor in a cohort sampled during active COVID-19.

The gene calls are TRBV9 and TRBJ1-6, with TRBD1 identical over 7 bases. From germline, CDR1 is SGDLS and CDR2 YYNGEE. With 3 bases clipped from V and 7 bases from J, the junction kept 4 bases outside the gene matches. This CDR3 region has 14 residues. CDR3 amino acids: CASSGGTVNSPLHF. The CDR3, as DNA: TGTGCCAGCAGCGGAGGGACAGTCAATTCACCCCTCCACTTT.

V is TRBV7-2 and J is TRBJ2-7, with D unresolved. The length of the CDR3 is 15 residues. CDR1 is SGHTA, CDR2 FQGNSA, per germline. V gave up 1 base and J gave up 0 bases, with 10 bases separating them. The DNA of the CDR3 is TGTGCCAGCAGCTTAGTGGGTCAGGACTCCTACGAGCAGTACTTC. Translation: CASSLVGQDSYEQYF.

The rearrangement joins TRBV2 to TRBJ1-5; 9 nucleotides align to TRBD1. The germline gives CDR1 SNHLY, CDR2 FYNNEI. The CDR3 loop spans 15 amino acids. The junction had 3 bases not matched to a gene; V was cut back by 6 bases and J by 0 bases. In DNA form, the CDR3 reads TGTGCCAGCAGACAGGGGGCGACTAGCAATCAGCCCCAGCATTTT. Translated: CASRQGATSNQPQHF.

The chain employs TRBV5-1 and TRBJ2-3; weak D call: TRBD2 (6 bases). Trimming removed 2 bases from V and 0 bases from J, with 13 bases in between. Germline values: CDR1 SGHRS, CDR2 YFSETQ. The CDR3 totals 16 residues. This CDR3 reads CASSFSPGLSTDTQYF. The CDR3 DNA reads as TGCGCCAGCAGCTTCTCACCGGGACTGAGCACAGATACGCAGTATTTT.

The chain employs TRBV10-2 and TRBJ2-7; 8 bases are a match to TRBD1. Germline V gene sequence: CDR1 WSHSY, CDR2 SAAADI. The CDR3 has 14 residues. The trim removed 8 bases at V and 5 bases at J, leaving 11 bases unmatched. The DNA for the CDR3 is TGCGCCAGCGAGACCGGACAGGGTCAGGACGAGCAGTACTTC. Protein: CASETGQGQDEQYF.

The count of this clone is one. This sequence joins TRBV4-3 and TRBJ2-5; maybe TRBD1 (6 bases). This CDR3 contains 14 residues. The V gene's germline CDR1 is LGHNA and CDR2 YSLEER. With 4 bases removed from V and 9 bases from J, the gap between germline ends came to 18 bases. The CDR3 here is CASSPRGRGSSQYF. DNA of the CDR3: TGCGCCAGCAGCCCCCGGGGCAGGGGCTCCTCCCAGTACTTC.

The chain links TRBV15 to TRBJ1-2; perhaps TRBD1 as D (6 bases). CDR1 LNHNV and CDR2 YYDKDF come from the germline V gene (reference sequence). The CDR3 covers 13 residues. Trimming stripped 4 bases from V and 4 bases from J, with 10 bases between. CDR3 loop: CATSTGAGYGYTF. The CDR3 DNA reads as TGTGCCACCAGCACAGGGGCTGGCTATGGCTACACCTTC.

The chain combines TRBV9 with TRBJ1-1; a possible D gene is TRBD1 (6 bases). CDR1 is SGDLS, CDR2 YYNGEE, per germline. The V and J ends lost 4 bases and 3 bases respectively, with 10 bases between them. The CDR3 is made up of 13 amino acids. The CDR3 loop reads CASSQNRDTEAFF. DNA of the CDR3: TGTGCCAGCAGCCAAAACAGGGACACTGAAGCTTTCTTT.

V usage is TRBV10-3 and J usage is TRBJ1-5, with D unresolved. Germline values: CDR1 ENHRY, CDR2 SYGVKD. V gave up 6 bases and J gave up 4 bases, with 13 bases separating them. The CDR3 consists of 14 residues. CDR3 sequence: CAIRAAGGNQPQHF. The CDR3 DNA reads as TGTGCCATCAGGGCCGCAGGCGGGAATCAGCCCCAGCATTTT.

The chain carries TRBV18 and TRBJ1-5, with D possibly matching TRBD1 (6 bases). This CDR3 is built from 16 residues. V was trimmed by 5 bases and J by 3 bases, leaving 17 bases between them. Germline V CDR1 and CDR2: KGHSH, LQKENI. The CDR3 coding sequence is TGTGCCAGCTCATCCGGGGGGGCCGGAATCAATCAGCCCCAGCATTTT. It codes for CASSSGGAGINQPQHF.

This clone was observed a single time. The J gene is TRBJ2-6, the V gene TRBV5-6; D uncertain. This CDR3 contains 14 residues. Germline V gene sequence: CDR1 SGHDT, CDR2 YYEEEE. V lost 3 bases and J 2 bases, leaving 6 bases between the germline ends. The CDR3 here is CASSSPAGANVLTF. The CDR3 nucleotides read TGTGCCAGCAGCTCCCCAGCTGGGGCCAACGTCCTGACTTTC.

The CDR3 is CASSLVSRADTQYF. The CDR3 DNA follows: TGTGCCAGCAGCTTAGTTTCGCGGGCCGATACGCAGTATTTT. The chain uses TRBV7-6 and TRBJ2-3; the D gene is possibly TRBD2 (5 bases). This CDR3 spans 14 amino acids. The germline V gene encodes CDR1 SGHVS and CDR2 FNYEAQ. V was trimmed by 1 base and J by 6 bases, leaving 11 bases between them.

The chain combines TRBV7-2 with TRBJ2-1; tentatively, D is TRBD1 (6 bases). Germline values: CDR1 SGHTA, CDR2 FQGNSA. The CDR3 has 17 amino acids. Trimming pared 5 bases from V and 7 bases from J, leaving 24 bases between. Here the CDR3 DNA reads TGTGCCAGCAGCAAAAGGGCCAACAGGGTCTCAGGAAATGAGCAGTTCTTC. Translated, it gives CASSKRANRVSGNEQFF.

The rearrangement links TRBV7-2 to TRBJ1-6; no clear D. The CDR3 contains 14 residues. Germline V CDR1 and CDR2: SGHTA, FQGNSA. Trimming took off 1 base at V and 8 bases at J, with 9 bases between the two ends. CDR3 sequence: CASSLESTDSPLHF. In nucleotides, the CDR3 is TGTGCCAGCAGCTTAGAGTCTACCGATTCACCCCTCCACTTT.

Concerning this clone: The identical CDR3 is also encoded by other nucleotide sequences in the sample. The V and J genes are TRBV28 and TRBJ2-7, with TRBD1 identical over 11 bases. The CDR3 is 15 residues long. Trimming removed 5 bases from V and 4 bases from J; junction bases left unmatched: 7. From germline, CDR1 is MDHEN and CDR2 SYDVKM. CDR3 sequence (DNA): TGTGCCAGCAGTCCATCCGGGACAGGGGGGTACGAGCAGTACTTC. This codes for CASSPSGTGGYEQYF.

The V and J genes are TRBV7-8 and TRBJ2-5, with a weak D call TRBD2 (6 bases). From germline, CDR1 is SGHVS and CDR2 FQNEAQ. Trimming shortened V by 4 bases and J by 2 bases, and 14 bases separated the two germline ends. This CDR3 spans 15 amino acids. CDR3 protein: CASSSRWGRQETQYF. The CDR3 coding sequence is TGTGCCAGCAGCTCCCGGTGGGGGAGGCAAGAGACCCAGTACTTC.